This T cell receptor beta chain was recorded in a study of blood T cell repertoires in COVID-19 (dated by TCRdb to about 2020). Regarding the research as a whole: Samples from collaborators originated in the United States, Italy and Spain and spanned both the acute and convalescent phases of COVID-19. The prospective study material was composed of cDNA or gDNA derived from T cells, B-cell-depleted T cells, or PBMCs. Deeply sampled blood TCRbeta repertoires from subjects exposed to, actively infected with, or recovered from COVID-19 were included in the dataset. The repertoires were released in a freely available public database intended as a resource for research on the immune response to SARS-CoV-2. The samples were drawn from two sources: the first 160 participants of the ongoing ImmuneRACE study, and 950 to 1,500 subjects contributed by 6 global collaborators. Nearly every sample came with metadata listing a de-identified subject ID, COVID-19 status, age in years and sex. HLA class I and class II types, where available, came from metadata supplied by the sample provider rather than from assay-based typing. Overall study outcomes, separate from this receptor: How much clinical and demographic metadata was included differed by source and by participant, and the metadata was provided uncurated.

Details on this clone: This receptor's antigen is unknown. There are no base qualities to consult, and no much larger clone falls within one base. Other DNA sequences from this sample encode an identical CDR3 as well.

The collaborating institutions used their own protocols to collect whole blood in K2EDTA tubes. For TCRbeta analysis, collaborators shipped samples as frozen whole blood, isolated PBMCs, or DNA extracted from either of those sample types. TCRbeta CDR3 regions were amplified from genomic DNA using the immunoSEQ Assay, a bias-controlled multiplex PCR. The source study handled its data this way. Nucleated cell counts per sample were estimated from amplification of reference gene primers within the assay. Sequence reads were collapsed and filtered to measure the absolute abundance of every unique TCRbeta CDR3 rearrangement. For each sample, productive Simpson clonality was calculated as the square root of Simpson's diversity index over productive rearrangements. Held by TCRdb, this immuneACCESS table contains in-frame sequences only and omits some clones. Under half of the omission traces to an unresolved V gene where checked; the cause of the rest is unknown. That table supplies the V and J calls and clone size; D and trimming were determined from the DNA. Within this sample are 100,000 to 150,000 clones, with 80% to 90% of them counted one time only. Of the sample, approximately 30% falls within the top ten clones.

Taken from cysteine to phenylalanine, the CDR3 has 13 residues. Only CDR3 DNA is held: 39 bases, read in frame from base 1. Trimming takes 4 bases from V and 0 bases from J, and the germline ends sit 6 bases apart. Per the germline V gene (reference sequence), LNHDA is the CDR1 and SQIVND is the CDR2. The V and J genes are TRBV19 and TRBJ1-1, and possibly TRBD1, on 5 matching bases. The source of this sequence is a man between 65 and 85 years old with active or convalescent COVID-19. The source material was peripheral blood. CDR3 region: CASSTQVNTEAFF. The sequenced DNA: TGTGCCAGTAGTACACAGGTGAACACTGAAGCTTTCTTT. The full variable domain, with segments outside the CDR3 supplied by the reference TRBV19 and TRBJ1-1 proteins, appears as DGGITQSPKYLFRKEGQNVTLSCEQNLNHDAMYWYRQDPGQGLRLIYYSQIVNDFQKGDIAEGYSVSREKKESFPLTVTSAQKNPTAFYLCASSTQVNTEAFFGQGTRLTVV.